This T cell receptor beta chain was observed in a study of cytomegalovirus exposure and HLA in healthy donors. Study-level information: Within an early data release were approximately 85 million unique TCRs drawn from HLA-typed donors. General observations from the study: TCR beta chains numbering more than 150 were designated cytomegalovirus-associated. In a later analysis, TCR beta V- and J-gene trimming was associated with a missense DCLRE1C variant.

Worth noting for this clone: The antigen is unknown.

Germline trimming cut 7 bases from V and 8 bases from J; bases unmatched to any gene: 10. Germline V lookup: CDR1 MNHEY, CDR2 SMNVEV (reference sequence). CDR3 length equals 14 residues. 13 Jbeta primers and 60 Vbeta primers were used for the PCR. Using immunoSEQ multiplex PCR, the repertoire was profiled, and TCRdb retains in-frame clones only, with some absent. The sample yields approximately 85,000 clones, 80% seen once. Specimen: PBMCs. V usage is TRBV27 and J usage is TRBJ2-2; 7 bases are shared with TRBD1. This TCR came from a man over 45 in good health and CMV-seropositive. This CDR3 is CASTSGGVTGELFF. CDR3 bases: TGTGCCAGCACCTCAGGGGGAGTTACTGGGGAGCTGTTTTTT.